Listed below are T cell receptor beta chains from one sample, sequenced in a study of cytomegalovirus exposure and HLA in healthy donors. Sequencing used immunoSEQ multiplex PCR; TCRdb keeps in-frame clones, though not all of them. The sample lists just over 80,000 clones; about 95% were seen once. Sequencing was carried out using PBMCs. The origin of the receptors is a woman aged 18 to 35 in good health and CMV-seronegative. Both conserved end residues are part of each CDR3. A D gene is named only where the DNA matches it firmly. Not every row has a clone size; where given, it reads once, few, many or a size class.

clone_size	v_call	d_call	j_call	cdr3_aa	cdr3_nt
-	TRBV6-1	-	TRBJ1-2	CASSDVPTANYGYTF	TGTGCCAGCAGTGACGTCCCGACAGCTAACTATGGCTACACCTTC
-	TRBV25-1	TRBD1	TRBJ2-2	CASSDRDRGTGELFF	TGTGCCAGCAGTGACCGCGACAGGGGCACCGGGGAGCTGTTTTTT
-	TRBV7-9	-	TRBJ2-7	CASSLAGTFEQYF	TGTGCCAGCAGCTTAGCGGGGACATTCGAGCAGTACTTC
-	TRBV1	-	TRBJ1-4	CTSSQGGDPEKLFF	TGCACCAGCAGCCAGGGAGGGGACCCGGAAAAACTGTTTTTT
-	TRBV7-2	-	TRBJ1-3	CASSLGAREMGGNTIYF	TGTGCCAGCAGCTTAGGGGCCAGGGAAATGGGCGGAAACACCATATATTTT
-	TRBV7-9	-	TRBJ2-3	CASSLVGGDADTQYF	TGTGCCAGCAGCTTAGTAGGGGGAGACGCAGATACGCAGTATTTT
-	TRBV6-6	-	TRBJ1-2	CASRPTGFSYGYTF	TGTGCCAGCAGACCTACAGGCTTCTCCTATGGCTACACCTTC
-	TRBV2	TRBD1	TRBJ1-1	CASRRQGSTEAFF	TGTGCCAGCAGGAGACAGGGGTCCACTGAAGCTTTCTTT
-	TRBV9	-	TRBJ2-2	CASSFGTGGRTGELFF	TGTGCCAGCAGCTTCGGGACTGGAGGCCGCACCGGGGAGCTGTTTTTT
-	TRBV5-4	TRBD2	TRBJ2-2	CASKLAGGTGELFF	TGTGCCAGCAAACTAGCGGGAGGTACCGGGGAGCTGTTTTTT
-	TRBV5-1	TRBD2	TRBJ2-1	CASSFPRLAGNEQFF	TGCGCCAGCAGCTTCCCAAGACTAGCTGGGAATGAGCAGTTCTTC
-	TRBV2	-	TRBJ2-7	CASGLSGPLILDSSYEQYF	TGTGCCAGCGGCCTATCTGGACCTTTAATATTGGACAGCTCCTACGAGCAGTACTTC
once	TRBV19	TRBD2	TRBJ2-5	CASSPATSGQETQYF	TGTGCCAGTAGCCCGGCGACTAGCGGACAAGAGACCCAGTACTTC
-	TRBV7-8	TRBD2	TRBJ2-3	CASSARSGKYTDTQYF	TGTGCCAGCAGCGCGAGGAGCGGGAAATACACAGATACGCAGTATTTT
-	TRBV18	TRBD2	TRBJ2-1	CASSPPSGVYNEQFF	TGTGCCAGCTCACCACCTAGCGGGGTCTACAATGAGCAGTTCTTC
-	TRBV19	TRBD1	TRBJ1-3	CASSNDRGHRNTIYF	TGTGCCAGTAGCAACGACAGGGGGCACCGAAACACCATATATTTT
-	TRBV18	-	TRBJ2-5	CASSPPGAGETQYF	TGTGCCAGCTCACCACCAGGGGCAGGAGAGACCCAGTACTTC
-	TRBV5-1	TRBD2	TRBJ2-1	CASSFIPGGYNEQFF	TGCGCCAGCAGCTTCATCCCGGGAGGATACAATGAGCAGTTCTTC
-	TRBV25-1	TRBD1	TRBJ1-2	CASNEQETGTYGYTF	TGTGCCAGCAATGAGCAGGAGACAGGGACCTATGGCTACACCTTC
-	TRBV2	-	TRBJ2-7	CASSERRADEQYF	TGTGCCAGCAGTGAACGGAGGGCGGACGAGCAGTACTTC
-	TRBV6-5	-	TRBJ2-1	CASSPSRPYNEQFF	TGTGCCAGCAGCCCTAGCCGCCCTTACAATGAGCAGTTCTTC
-	TRBV15	TRBD1	TRBJ2-3	CATSRGGTGILTDTQYF	TGTGCCACCAGCAGGGGGGGGACAGGGATTTTGACAGATACGCAGTATTTT
-	TRBV5-1	TRBD2	TRBJ2-1	CASSLVLAGEGEQFF	TGCGCCAGCAGCTTGGTATTAGCGGGAGAGGGTGAGCAGTTCTTC
-	TRBV6-6	-	TRBJ2-4	CASSPRWEYRNIQYF	TGTGCCAGCAGTCCACGTTGGGAGTATAGGAACATTCAGTACTTC
-	TRBV18	-	TRBJ2-7	CASSPSLEISAYEQYF	TGTGCCAGCTCACCCTCCCTAGAAATTTCAGCCTACGAGCAGTACTTC
-	TRBV6-5	TRBD1	TRBJ1-4	CASSYRTGPSEKLFF	TGTGCCAGCAGTTACCGGACAGGGCCCTCCGAAAAACTGTTTTTT
-	TRBV30	TRBD1	TRBJ1-2	CAGHPGQGDYGYTF	TGTGCCGGCCACCCGGGACAGGGGGACTATGGCTACACCTTC
-	TRBV14	-	TRBJ1-2	CASRRSGGLYGYTF	TGTGCCAGCAGACGTAGTGGAGGCCTCTATGGCTACACCTTC
-	TRBV14	TRBD2	TRBJ2-1	CASSQGGGGRSKFF	TGTGCCAGCAGCCAAGGAGGCGGCGGGAGGAGCAAGTTCTTC
-	TRBV11-2	-	TRBJ1-1	CASYTPRRDLGGAFF	TGTGCCAGCTATACCCCGAGGAGGGACCTCGGAGGGGCTTTCTTT
once	TRBV18	TRBD2	TRBJ2-1	CASSPNSLAGAVAFEQFF	TGTGCCAGCTCACCAAATTCACTAGCGGGAGCGGTGGCATTTGAGCAGTTCTTC
-	TRBV5-1	TRBD2	TRBJ2-3	CASSLAGGITDTQYF	TGCGCCAGCAGCTTAGCGGGAGGGATCACAGATACGCAGTATTTT
few	TRBV9	-	TRBJ2-5	CASSVQTGQGNQETQYF	TGTGCCAGCAGCGTACAGACTGGCCAGGGTAACCAAGAGACCCAGTACTTC
-	TRBV30	TRBD1	TRBJ2-5	CAWSYSGTEETQYF	TGTGCCTGGAGCTACTCCGGGACAGAAGAGACCCAGTACTTC
-	TRBV19	-	TRBJ1-2	CASSLDRGWYYGYTF	TGTGCCAGTAGTCTTGACAGAGGCTGGTACTATGGCTACACCTTC
-	TRBV29-1	TRBD1	TRBJ2-7	CSVRRHLTGQGSGEQYF	TGCAGCGTTCGGCGCCACTTAACAGGACAGGGATCGGGCGAGCAGTACTTC
once	TRBV19	TRBD1	TRBJ1-2	CASSYRQGGGYTF	TGTGCCAGTAGTTACCGACAGGGCGGTGGCTACACCTTC
-	TRBV6-4	TRBD1	TRBJ2-1	CASSDSGTENEQFF	TGTGCCAGCAGTGACTCGGGGACAGAGAATGAGCAGTTCTTC
-	TRBV28	-	TRBJ1-5	CASRDGLRQGGSNQPQHF	TGTGCCAGCAGAGACGGACTCCGCCAAGGGGGTAGCAATCAGCCCCAGCATTTT
once	TRBV14	-	TRBJ1-2	CASSSLELPGINYGYTF	TGTGCCAGCAGCTCCCTGGAACTCCCGGGAATCAACTATGGCTACACCTTC
-	TRBV4-1	TRBD1	TRBJ1-1	CASSRGTGANEAFF	TGCGCCAGCAGCCGAGGGACAGGGGCTAATGAAGCTTTCTTT